In this sample, the clone carrying this TCR beta chain turned up a few times. The antigen remains unidentified. This sample is part of a study of T cells in Graves' hyperthyroidism and ophthalmopathy. Study summary: Peripheral blood was secured at the point of initial diagnosis, before any treatment.

Patients having uncontrolled infection, another autoimmune disease, pregnancy or lactation were not included. Broader study findings: Peripheral blood also featured most of the thyroid clonotypes expanded above 0.001.

CDR1 and CDR2 from the germline V gene are SNHLY and FYNNEI. The CDR3 runs 12 residues. V shed 6 bases and J shed 5 bases, with 9 bases lying between them. Amplified regions were TCR beta CDR3 sequences from RNA transcripts. TCR CDR3 underwent first-round RT-PCR with the HTBI primer set. One entry per CDR3 protein, called by TCRdb with MiXCR from the multiplex PCR reads. The sample yields about 550,000 distinct CDR3 sequences, 20% seen once. This sequence originates from a man aged 18 to 35 with Graves' hyperthyroidism. Sequencing used blood. V and J are TRBV2 and TRBJ2-3, with D maybe TRBD2 (6 bases). CDR3 sequence (DNA): TGTGCCAGCAGGGCGGAGGGAGATACGCAGTATTTT. As protein: CASRAEGDTQYF.